This record concerns one T cell receptor (beta chain) sequence. Within its sample, this clonotype is medium-sized (0.01 to 0.1%). There is no known antigen for this receptor. Base qualities are not recorded, but no much larger clone differs from it by a single base. For unsorted PBMC libraries, 2 million PBMCs were used after storage in RNAlater at -80 degrees C until RNA extraction. Multiple sclerosis patients were enrolled in a US clinical protocol evaluating disease progression by magnetic resonance imaging. Peripheral blood was subjected to Ficoll-Hypaque density gradient centrifugation to isolate PBMCs, which were then cryopreserved in liquid nitrogen. The germline V gene gives CDR1 as SGDLS and CDR2 as YYNGEE. The CDR3 measures 15 amino acids from cysteine to phenylalanine. Solely the CDR3 DNA is kept, with 45 bases framed from the first base. V is cut back by 3 bases and J by 3 bases, with 3 bases in the junction unmatched.

The data were obtained in a study of neurological immune-mediated disorders (dated by TCRdb to between 2019 and 2020). With regard to the full study: Among the roughly 34 multiple sclerosis patients, relapsing-remitting MS was present in around 30 and secondary progressive MS was present in 3. Longitudinal samples, technical triplicates and paired sorted CD4+ and CD8+ T-cell subsets, alongside PBMC samples, were included among the approximately 100 TCR-beta libraries. The study compared peripheral blood TCR-beta repertoires of HTLV-I-associated myelopathy (HAM/TSP) patients, multiple sclerosis patients and healthy controls using UMI-based sequencing. Of the 68 subjects in the cohort, about 14 were HAM/TSP patients, approximately 35 were multiple sclerosis patients, and 20 were healthy controls. The paper's findings and limits, for the study overall: The MS cluster was not associated with any clinical or MRI features, and the authors stated that larger cohorts are needed. No identical CDR3 amino acid sequences were shared among expanded clones across subjects, suggesting private TCR-beta repertoires in all groups. TCR clonal expansion was greatest in HAM/TSP patients and smallest in MS patients, who ranked below even healthy controls. Phylogenetic analysis grouped repertoires from 18 of 34 MS patients into a cluster of related CDR3 sequences, suggesting a possible repertoire-level signature.

cDNA was synthesized by template-switch 5'RACE using a primer with a 10-nucleotide random unique molecular identifier that tagged each TCR transcript. Every sequencing run covered 15-18 subjects and yielded more than 160 million TCR-beta sequences. Total RNA was extracted with the RNeasy kit. Using the KAPA Real-time Library Amplification kit, TCR-beta VDJ regions were amplified with primers for the TCR constant region and the 5'RACE anchor. A first PCR added sample indexes and Illumina adaptors, and a second PCR then raised library yield. The roughly 650 bp TCR product was size-selected on a 2% E-gel SizeSelection system after Ampure bead purification. Library quality was checked on a Bioanalyzer, concentration was measured with Qubit, and libraries were quantified with the Kapa Library Quantification kit before pooling. Libraries were sequenced paired-end 2 x 150 bp on an Illumina HiSeq 2500. To increase sequence diversity, roughly 24-32% phiX was spiked into each library pool. The paper's processing steps were these. Quality-filtered reads were processed with the UMI-based MiGEC pipeline, and over 90% of raw TCR sequences were removed by the MiGEC pipeline during error correction. VDJ genes were aligned to IMGT germline references, and clonotypes were defined by unique CDR3 amino acid sequence plus V-J genes. Clonal expansion, Shannon diversity and CDR3 relatedness (CalcPairwiseDistances, ClusterSamples) were evaluated with VDJtools, and phylogenetic trees were built with CLCbio workbench. A clone was classed as expanded if it had 8 or more unique UMIs, a cutoff based on coefficient-of-variation modelling across technical triplicates. TCRdb applied fastp at Q25 and MiXCR to the public reads, then kept only in-frame beta chains. A single entry per CDR3 protein holds the most common genes and DNA from its merged rows. The V and J calls were determined by TCRdb, not by the authors. This sample comprises around 30,000 distinct CDR3 sequences, roughly 2.7% of them detected only once. About 2.5% of the sample is taken by the ten largest.

The receptor was isolated from a woman aged 45-65 years with multiple sclerosis. Sequences were obtained from PBMCs. Rearrangement joined TRBV9 to TRBJ2-7; 13 bases in the junction line up with TRBD2. Here the CDR3 is given as CASSEGLAGIYEQYF. Read as DNA, the sequence is TGTGCCAGCAGCGAGGGACTAGCGGGAATCTACGAGCAGTACTTC.